The 20 T cell receptor beta chains below come from one sample, sequenced in a study of T cell changes during pregnancy in multiple sclerosis. The data were produced by immunoSEQ multiplex PCR, yet TCRdb's version contains in-frame clones alone and is incomplete. Of about 47,000 clones detected, approximately 92% appear once; the ten largest clones hold roughly 2.2%. This material consisted of peripheral blood, taken in the third trimester of pregnancy. The receptors come from a female donor with multiple sclerosis, enrolled in a pregnancy study.

The rearrangement links TRBV5-1 to TRBJ1-3; 9 bases map to TRBD1. Germline-derived CDR1 and CDR2 are SGHRS and YFSETQ. V shed 4 bases and J 2 bases; nucleotides not matched to a gene: 4. The CDR3 loop spans 15 amino acids. The DNA of the CDR3 is TGCGCCAGCAGCGTGGACAGGGGTCCTGGAAACACCATATATTTT. Its translation: CASSVDRGPGNTIYF.

CDR3 nucleotides: TGTGCCAGCAGCTCGGTGGGGCAGGGGTTCTACAATGAGCAGTTCTTC. It specifies CASSSVGQGFYNEQFF. V is TRBV7-9 and J is TRBJ2-1; perhaps TRBD1 as D (6 bases). Trimming removed 4 bases from V and 3 bases from J, with 16 bases in between. The CDR3 spans 16 residues. CDR1 is SEHNR and CDR2 is FQNEAQ in the germline V gene (reference sequence). The full variable domain, completed using reference TRBV7-9 and TRBJ2-1, is DTGVSQNPRHKITKRGQNVTFRCDPISEHNRLYWYRQTLGQGPEFLTYFQNEAQLEKSRLLSDRFSAERPKGSFSTLEIQRTEQGDSAMYLCASSSVGQGFYNEQFFGPGTRLTVL.

The V gene is TRBV27, the J gene TRBJ2-7; 7 bases fit TRBD2. Looked up from germline, CDR1 is MNHEY and CDR2 is SMNVEV (reference sequence). CDR3 length equals 14 residues. With V trimmed by 6 bases and J by 3 bases, 8 bases remained unmatched. CDR3 bases: TGTGCCAGCAGCCCACGTGCTAGCGGCTACGAGCAGTACTTC. It is translated as CASSPRASGYEQYF.

The rearrangement joins TRBV19 to TRBJ1-1; 8 nucleotides agree with TRBD1. Looked up from germline, CDR1 is LNHDA and CDR2 is SQIVND (reference sequence). The CDR3 consists of 14 residues. Trimming at V came to 3 bases and at J to 5 bases, leaving 5 bases not matched to a gene. This chain's CDR3 is CASSIQGAVTEAFF. The CDR3 bases are TGTGCCAGTAGTATTCAGGGGGCCGTAACTGAAGCTTTCTTT.

V gene TRBV19 combines with J gene TRBJ2-5; TRBD1 aligns across 10 bases. Germline V gene data show CDR1 as LNHDA and CDR2 as SQIVND (reference sequence). CDR3 length: 16 amino acids. Trimming removed 6 bases from V and 4 bases from J; junction bases left unmatched: 11. The CDR3 spells CASSMDRGTGRETQYF. CDR3 in DNA: TGTGCCAGTAGCATGGACAGGGGGACAGGACGAGAGACCCAGTACTTC.

The chain combines TRBV19 with TRBJ1-5; D not certain. Germline CDR1 and CDR2: LNHDA and SQIVND (reference sequence). CDR3 length: 16 residues. Trimming left V 3 bases short and J 4 bases short, with 16 bases between. The CDR3 sequence is CASSISNILSNQPQHF. The CDR3 nucleotides read TGTGCCAGTAGTATTTCGAACATCCTGTCAAATCAGCCCCAGCATTTT.

The rearrangement uses TRBV7-9 and TRBJ2-1; the match to TRBD2 covers 13 bases. V was clipped by 2 bases and J by 6 bases; unmatched bases: 10. CDR1 and CDR2 (germline): SEHNR, FQNEAQ (reference sequence). This CDR3 is built from 18 residues. The CDR3 is CASSLSGLAGEVGNEQFF. CDR3 in DNA: TGTGCCAGCAGCTTATCAGGACTAGCGGGAGAGGTTGGCAATGAGCAGTTCTTC. Complete variable domain (other parts from reference TRBV7-9 and TRBJ2-1): DTGVSQNPRHKITKRGQNVTFRCDPISEHNRLYWYRQTLGQGPEFLTYFQNEAQLEKSRLLSDRFSAERPKGSFSTLEIQRTEQGDSAMYLCASSLSGLAGEVGNEQFFGPGTRLTVL.

This clone was seen a single time. The chain joins TRBV5-3 to TRBJ2-4; 8 bases line up with TRBD1. TRBV5-3 belongs to the ORF category, with a function that is uncertain. This CDR3 spans 20 amino acids. V gave up 1 base and J gave up 0 bases; unmatched junction bases: 15. The CDR3 region has the DNA TGTGCCAGAAGCTTGAATTCCGGGACAGGAGTAGTACTAGCCAAAAACATTCAGTACTTC. Its translation is CARSLNSGTGVVLAKNIQYF.

This chain uses TRBV5-8 with TRBJ1-1; 8 nucleotides agree with TRBD1. V was pared by 2 bases and J by 6 bases, with 6 bases of the junction left unmatched. The CDR3 covers 14 residues. The germline gives CDR1 SGHTS, CDR2 YDEGEE. CDR3: CASSFGTGFAEAFF. In DNA, the CDR3 is TGTGCCAGCAGCTTCGGGACAGGTTTTGCTGAAGCTTTCTTT.

The V gene is TRBV19, the J gene TRBJ1-1; a possible D gene is TRBD1 (5 bases). Germline V gene data show CDR1 as LNHDA and CDR2 as SQIVND (reference sequence). The V end lost 5 bases, the J end lost 5 bases, and 18 bases lay between the germline ends. The CDR3 spans 15 residues. This chain's CDR3 is CASSGTRAVGTEAFF. The CDR3 DNA sequence: TGTGCCAGTAGTGGAACCAGGGCTGTCGGGACTGAAGCTTTCTTT.

The V and J genes are TRBV10-1 and TRBJ1-2, with D uncertain. V dropped 2 bases and J dropped 6 bases, with 10 bases sitting between them. This CDR3 has 13 residues. Germline CDR1 reads WNHNN; CDR2 reads SYGVQD (reference sequence). CDR3 residues: CASSEARADGYTF. In nucleotides, the CDR3 is TGCGCCAGCAGTGAGGCGAGGGCCGATGGCTACACCTTC.

The genes are TRBV14 and TRBJ2-4, with TRBD1 matching 7 bases. The CDR3 is 17 residues long. The V gene end was trimmed by 3 bases and the J gene end by 0 bases; junction bases not matched to a gene: 8. CDR1 is SGHDN, CDR2 FVKESK, per germline. The CDR3 region is CASSHPPTGIAKNIQYF. The CDR3, as DNA: TGTGCCAGCAGCCACCCCCCGACAGGGATAGCCAAAAACATTCAGTACTTC.

This CDR3 is CASSQDTRLAGGDTQYF. In DNA, the CDR3 is TGCGCCAGCAGCCAAGATACCAGGCTAGCGGGGGGGGATACGCAGTATTTT. The chain has TRBV4-3 and TRBJ2-3; 12 nucleotides agree with TRBD2. The CDR3 has 17 amino acids. After removal of 0 bases from V and 6 bases from J, the junction contained 7 bases not matched to a gene. The germline CDR1 and CDR2 sequences are LGHNA and YSLEER.

A few counts support this clone. The chain combines TRBV19 with TRBJ1-4; 9 bases map to TRBD1. In germline, CDR1 is LNHDA, CDR2 SQIVND (reference sequence). The CDR3 is 14 residues long. The V and J ends lost 5 bases and 6 bases, in that order; junction bases with no gene match: 4. The CDR3 sequence: CASSVRTGDEKLFF. In DNA, the CDR3 is TGTGCCAGTAGTGTGAGGACAGGGGATGAAAAACTGTTTTTT.

This clone was observed a single time. This chain connects TRBV5-6 to TRBJ2-1, with 11 bases lining up with TRBD2. The J segment lost 8 bases and the V segment lost 4 bases, leaving 5 bases of the junction unmatched. The CDR3 loop spans 14 amino acids. CDR1 and CDR2 (germline): SGHDT, YYEEEE. The CDR3 region has the DNA TGTGCCAGCAGCGGTAGCGGGAGGGAGGATGAGCAGTTCTTC. This gives the protein CASSGSGREDEQFF.

The chain has TRBV5-4 and TRBJ2-1, with 7 positions matching TRBD2. J lost 2 bases, V lost 1 base, and 6 bases had no gene match. The CDR3 covers 16 residues. CDR1 and CDR2 (germline): SGHNT, YYREEE (reference sequence). The CDR3 is CASSLLGGGTYNEQFF. The CDR3 DNA is TGTGCCAGCAGCTTGTTGGGGGGAGGGACCTACAATGAGCAGTTCTTC.

The V gene is TRBV6-1, the J gene TRBJ1-1; D remains unclear. Germline-derived CDR1 and CDR2 are MNHNS and SASEGT. The CDR3 is 13 amino acids. V lost 8 bases and J lost 1, with 11 bases in between. Written as DNA, the CDR3 is TGTGCCAGCCTCTATTTCCAGAACACTGAAGCTTTCTTT. Translating it yields CASLYFQNTEAFF.

V usage is TRBV28 and J usage is TRBJ2-1; the match to TRBD2 covers 11 bases. Germline V gene sequence: CDR1 MDHEN, CDR2 SYDVKM. The J segment lost 8 bases and the V segment lost 7 bases, leaving 10 bases of the junction unmatched. The CDR3 runs 15 residues. CDR3 bases: TGTGCCAGCATCTATAGCGGGAGGGGGATACATGAGCAGTTCTTC. Translating gives CASIYSGRGIHEQFF.

The chain employs TRBV5-1 and TRBJ2-5, with 10 bases lining up with TRBD1. The V gene end was trimmed by 4 bases and the J gene end by 5 bases; junction bases not matched to a gene: 8. The CDR3 length is 15 residues. The germline V gene has CDR1 SGHRS and CDR2 YFSETQ. The CDR3 DNA reads as TGCGCCAGCAGCCCCAAGACAGGGGGCGGGGAGACCCAGTACTTC. Amino acids: CASSPKTGGGETQYF.

V gene TRBV19 combines with J gene TRBJ2-4; 7 bases match TRBD1. V lost 9 bases to trimming and J lost 4 bases; unmatched junction nucleotides: 6. In germline, CDR1 is LNHDA, CDR2 SQIVND (reference sequence). This CDR3 has 13 residues. CDR3 nucleotides: TGTGCCAGCCAAGGGACAGAAAAAAACATTCAGTACTTC. This encodes CASQGTEKNIQYF.